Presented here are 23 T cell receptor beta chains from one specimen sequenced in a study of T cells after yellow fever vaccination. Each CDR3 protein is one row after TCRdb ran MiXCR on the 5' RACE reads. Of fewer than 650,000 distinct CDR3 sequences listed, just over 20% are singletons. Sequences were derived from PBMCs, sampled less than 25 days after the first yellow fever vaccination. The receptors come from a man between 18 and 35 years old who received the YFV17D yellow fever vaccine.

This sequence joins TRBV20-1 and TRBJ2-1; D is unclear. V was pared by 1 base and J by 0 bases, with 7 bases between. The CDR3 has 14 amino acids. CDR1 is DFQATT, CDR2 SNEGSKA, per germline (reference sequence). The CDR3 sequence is CSARAAYSYNEQFF. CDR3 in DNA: TGCAGTGCTAGAGCGGCATACTCCTACAATGAGCAGTTCTTC.

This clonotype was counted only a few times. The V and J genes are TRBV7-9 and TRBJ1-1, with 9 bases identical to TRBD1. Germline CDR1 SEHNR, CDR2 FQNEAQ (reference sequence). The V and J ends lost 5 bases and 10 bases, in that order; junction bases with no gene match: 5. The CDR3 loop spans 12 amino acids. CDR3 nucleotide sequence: TGTGCCAGCAGCCCCGAGGACAGGGGAGCTTTCTTT. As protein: CASSPEDRGAFF.

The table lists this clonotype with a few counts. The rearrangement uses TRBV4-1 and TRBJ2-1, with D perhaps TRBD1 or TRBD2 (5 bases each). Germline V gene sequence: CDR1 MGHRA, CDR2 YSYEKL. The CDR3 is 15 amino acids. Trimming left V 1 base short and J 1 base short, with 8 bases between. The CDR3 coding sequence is TGCGCCAGCAGCCAAGGGGACCTTTCCTACAATGAGCAGTTCTTC. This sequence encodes CASSQGDLSYNEQFF.

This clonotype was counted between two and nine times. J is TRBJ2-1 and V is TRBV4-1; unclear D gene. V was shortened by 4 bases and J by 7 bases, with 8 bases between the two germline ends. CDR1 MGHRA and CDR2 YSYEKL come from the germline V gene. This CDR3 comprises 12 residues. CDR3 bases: TGCGCCAGCAGCCGCGGAAGGAATGAGCAGTTCTTC. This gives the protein CASSRGRNEQFF.

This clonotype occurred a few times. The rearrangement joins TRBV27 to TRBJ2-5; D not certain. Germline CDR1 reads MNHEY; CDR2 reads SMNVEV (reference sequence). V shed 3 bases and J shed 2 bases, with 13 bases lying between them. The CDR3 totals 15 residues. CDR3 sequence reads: CASSLVRSVQETQYF. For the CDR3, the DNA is TGTGCCAGCAGTTTGGTCCGCAGTGTTCAAGAGACCCAGTACTTC.

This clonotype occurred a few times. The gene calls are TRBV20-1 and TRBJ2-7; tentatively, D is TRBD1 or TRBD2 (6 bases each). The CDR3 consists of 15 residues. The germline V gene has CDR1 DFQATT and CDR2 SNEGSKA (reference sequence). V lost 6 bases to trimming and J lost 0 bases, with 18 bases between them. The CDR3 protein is CSASPTGLYSYEQYF. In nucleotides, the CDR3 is TGCAGTGCCTCACCGACAGGACTATACTCCTACGAGCAGTACTTC.

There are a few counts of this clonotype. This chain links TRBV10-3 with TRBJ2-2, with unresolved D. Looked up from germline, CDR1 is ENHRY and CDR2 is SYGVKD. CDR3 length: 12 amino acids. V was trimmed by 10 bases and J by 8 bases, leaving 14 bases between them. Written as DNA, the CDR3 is TGTGCCAGAGTAGGTTGTTCTGGGGAGCTGTTTTTT. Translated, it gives CARVGCSGELFF.

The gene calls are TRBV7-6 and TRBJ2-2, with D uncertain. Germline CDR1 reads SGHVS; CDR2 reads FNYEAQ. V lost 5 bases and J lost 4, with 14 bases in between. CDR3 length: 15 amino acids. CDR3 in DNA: TGTGCCAGCAGCCCGTACCTCTGGGGCACCGGGGAGCTGTTTTTT. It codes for CASSPYLWGTGELFF. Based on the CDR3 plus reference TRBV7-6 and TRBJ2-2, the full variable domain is GAGVSQSPRYKVTKRGQDVALRCDPISGHVSLYWYRQALGQGPEFLTYFNYEAQQDKSGLPNDRFSAERPEGSISTLTIQRTEQRDSAMYRCASSPYLWGTGELFFGEGSRLTVL.

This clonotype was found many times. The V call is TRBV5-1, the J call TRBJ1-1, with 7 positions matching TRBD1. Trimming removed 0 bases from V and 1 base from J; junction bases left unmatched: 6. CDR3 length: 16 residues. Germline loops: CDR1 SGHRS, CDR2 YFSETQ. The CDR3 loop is CASSLEGGQANTEAFF. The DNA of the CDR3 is TGCGCCAGCAGCTTGGAGGGAGGACAGGCGAACACTGAAGCTTTCTTT.

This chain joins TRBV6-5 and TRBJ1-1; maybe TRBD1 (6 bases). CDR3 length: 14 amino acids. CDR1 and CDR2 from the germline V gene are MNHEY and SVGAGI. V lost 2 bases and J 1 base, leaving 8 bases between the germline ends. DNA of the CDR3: TGTGCCAGCAGTTACCCGGACAGGAACACTGAAGCTTTCTTT. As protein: CASSYPDRNTEAFF.

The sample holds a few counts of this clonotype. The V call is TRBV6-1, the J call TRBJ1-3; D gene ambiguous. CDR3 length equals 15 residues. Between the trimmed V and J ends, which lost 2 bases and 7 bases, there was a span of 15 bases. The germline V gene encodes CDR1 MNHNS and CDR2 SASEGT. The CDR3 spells CASSERPDSRNTIYF. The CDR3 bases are TGTGCCAGCAGTGAACGGCCGGATAGCAGGAACACCATATATTTT.

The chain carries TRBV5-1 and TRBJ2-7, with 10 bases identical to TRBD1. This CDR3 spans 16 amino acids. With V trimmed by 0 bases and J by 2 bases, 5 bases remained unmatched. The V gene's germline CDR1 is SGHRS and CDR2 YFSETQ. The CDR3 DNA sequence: TGCGCCAGCAGCTTGGCCCCCGGGACAGGGGCCTACGAGCAGTACTTC. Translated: CASSLAPGTGAYEQYF.

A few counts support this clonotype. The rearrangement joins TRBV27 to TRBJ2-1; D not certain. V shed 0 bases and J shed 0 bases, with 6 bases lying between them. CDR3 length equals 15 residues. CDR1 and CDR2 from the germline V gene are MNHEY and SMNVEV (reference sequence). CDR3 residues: CASSLSLNSYNEQFF. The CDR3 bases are TGTGCCAGCAGTTTATCCCTGAACTCCTACAATGAGCAGTTCTTC.

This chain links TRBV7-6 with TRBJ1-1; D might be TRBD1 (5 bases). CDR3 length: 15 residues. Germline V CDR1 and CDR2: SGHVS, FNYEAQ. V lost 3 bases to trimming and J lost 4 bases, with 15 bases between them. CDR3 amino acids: CASSLPGTGLTEAFF. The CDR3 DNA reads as TGTGCCAGCAGCTTGCCAGGGACGGGTCTCACTGAAGCTTTCTTT. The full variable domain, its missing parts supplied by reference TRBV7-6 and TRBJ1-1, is GAGVSQSPRYKVTKRGQDVALRCDPISGHVSLYWYRQALGQGPEFLTYFNYEAQQDKSGLPNDRFSAERPEGSISTLTIQRTEQRDSAMYRCASSLPGTGLTEAFFGQGTRLTVV.

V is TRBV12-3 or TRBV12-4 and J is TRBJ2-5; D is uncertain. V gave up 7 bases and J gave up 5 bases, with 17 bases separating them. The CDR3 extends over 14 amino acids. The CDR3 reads CASTHFGFEETQYF. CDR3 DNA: TGTGCCAGCACCCATTTTGGTTTCGAGGAGACCCAGTACTTC.

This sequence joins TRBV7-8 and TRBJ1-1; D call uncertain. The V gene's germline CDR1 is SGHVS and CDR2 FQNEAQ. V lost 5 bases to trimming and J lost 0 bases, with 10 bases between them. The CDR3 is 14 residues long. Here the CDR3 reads CASSPPNMNTEAFF. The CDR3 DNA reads TGTGCCAGCAGCCCACCGAACATGAACACTGAAGCTTTCTTT.

The CDR3 is CSARGQGFGYGYTF. For the CDR3, the DNA is TGCAGTGCTAGAGGGCAGGGGTTTGGATATGGCTACACCTTC. This chain joins TRBV20-1 and TRBJ1-2; tentative D call: TRBD1 (6 bases). The CDR3 extends over 14 amino acids. Germline loops: CDR1 DFQATT, CDR2 SNEGSKA (reference sequence). V lost 1 base and J 5 bases, leaving 14 bases between the germline ends.

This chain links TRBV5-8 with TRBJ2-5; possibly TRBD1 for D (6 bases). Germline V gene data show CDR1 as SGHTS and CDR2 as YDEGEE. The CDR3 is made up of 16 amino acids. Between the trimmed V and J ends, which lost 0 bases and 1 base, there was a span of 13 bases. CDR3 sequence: CASSLGQGPRQETQYF. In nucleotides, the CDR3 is TGTGCCAGCAGCTTGGGGCAGGGGCCACGCCAAGAGACCCAGTACTTC. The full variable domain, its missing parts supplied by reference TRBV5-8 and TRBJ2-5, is EAGVTQSPTHLIKTRGQQATLRCSPISGHTSVYWYQQALGLGLQFLLWYDEGEERNRGNFPPRFSGRQFPNYSSELNVNALELEDSALYLCASSLGQGPRQETQYFGPGTRLLVL.

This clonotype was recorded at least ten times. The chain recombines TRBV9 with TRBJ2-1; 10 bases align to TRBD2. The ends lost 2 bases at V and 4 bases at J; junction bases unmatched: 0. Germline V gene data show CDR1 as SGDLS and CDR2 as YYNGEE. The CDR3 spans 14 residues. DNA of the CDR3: TGTGCCAGCAGCGTTAGCGGGGGGTACAATGAGCAGTTCTTC. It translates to CASSVSGGYNEQFF.

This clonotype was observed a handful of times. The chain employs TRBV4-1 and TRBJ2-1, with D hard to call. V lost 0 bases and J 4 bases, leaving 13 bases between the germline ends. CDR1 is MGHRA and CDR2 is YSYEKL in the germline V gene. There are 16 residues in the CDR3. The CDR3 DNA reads TGCGCCAGCAGCCAAGAGGAGTTAGTTTTTTACAATGAGCAGTTCTTC. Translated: CASSQEELVFYNEQFF.

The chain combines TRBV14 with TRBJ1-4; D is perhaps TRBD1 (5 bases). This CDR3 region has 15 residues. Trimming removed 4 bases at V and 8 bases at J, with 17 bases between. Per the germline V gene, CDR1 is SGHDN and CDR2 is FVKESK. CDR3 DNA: TGTGCCAGCAGCCGAGGGGCAGGAATCGGGGAAAAACTGTTTTTT. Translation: CASSRGAGIGEKLFF. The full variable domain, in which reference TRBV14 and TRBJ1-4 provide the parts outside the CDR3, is EAGVTQFPSHSVIEKGQTVTLRCDPISGHDNLYWYRRVMGKEIKFLLHFVKESKQDESGMPNNRFLAERTGGTYSTLKVQPAELEDSGVYFCASSRGAGIGEKLFFGSGTQLSVL.

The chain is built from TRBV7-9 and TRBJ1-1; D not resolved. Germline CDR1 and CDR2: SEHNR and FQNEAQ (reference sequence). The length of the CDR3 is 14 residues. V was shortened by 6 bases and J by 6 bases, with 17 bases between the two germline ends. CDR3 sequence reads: CASSPAALTPEAFF. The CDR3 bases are TGTGCCAGCAGTCCCGCGGCCTTAACCCCTGAAGCTTTCTTT.

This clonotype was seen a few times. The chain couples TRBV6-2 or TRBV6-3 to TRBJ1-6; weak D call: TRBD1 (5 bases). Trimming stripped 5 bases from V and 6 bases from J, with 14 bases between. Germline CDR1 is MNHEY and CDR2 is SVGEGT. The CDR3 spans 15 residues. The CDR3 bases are TGTGCCAGCAGTGCCCAGGGAGTTTTTAATTCACCCCTCCACTTT. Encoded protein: CASSAQGVFNSPLHF.